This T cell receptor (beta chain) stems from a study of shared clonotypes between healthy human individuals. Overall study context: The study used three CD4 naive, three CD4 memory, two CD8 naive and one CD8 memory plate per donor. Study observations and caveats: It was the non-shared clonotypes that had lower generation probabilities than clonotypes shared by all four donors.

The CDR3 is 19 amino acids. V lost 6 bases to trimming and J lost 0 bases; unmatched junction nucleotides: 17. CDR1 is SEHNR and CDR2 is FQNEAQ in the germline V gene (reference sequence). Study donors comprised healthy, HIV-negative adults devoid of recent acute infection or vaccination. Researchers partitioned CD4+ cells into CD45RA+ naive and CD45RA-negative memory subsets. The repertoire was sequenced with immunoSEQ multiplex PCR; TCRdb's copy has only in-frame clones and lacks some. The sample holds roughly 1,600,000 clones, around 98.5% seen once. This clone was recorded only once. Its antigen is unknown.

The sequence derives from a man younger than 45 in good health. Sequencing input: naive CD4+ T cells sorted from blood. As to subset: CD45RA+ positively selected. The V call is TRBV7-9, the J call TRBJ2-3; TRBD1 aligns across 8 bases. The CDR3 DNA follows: TGTGCCAGCAGTTTCTCCACGCAGGGGGCCATCGGCAGCACAGATACGCAGTATTTT. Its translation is CASSFSTQGAIGSTDTQYF.